These T cell receptor beta chains were read from a single sample in a study of tumor and adjacent non-tumor tissue in lung cancer. TCRdb re-derived calls from the multiplex PCR reads in MiXCR, one entry per CDR3 protein. Here the sample spans about 93,000 distinct CDR3 sequences, about 61% being singletons. Input material: lung tumor tissue. The source is a man aged 65 to 79 with non-small cell lung cancer. Both conserved end residues are part of each CDR3. Each record gives: D gene, V gene, clone size, J gene, CDR3 protein, CDR3 DNA. The D gene is left open where the match is weak. Some rows mark clone size as missing; the rest say once, few, many or name a class of expanded clone.

D: NA
V: TRBV7-9
size: NA
J: TRBJ1-6
CDR3: CASSPVRPWAPLYF
DNA: TGTGCCAGCAGTCCCGTTAGGCCCTGGGCACCCCTCTACTTT

D: NA
V: TRBV4-1
size: NA
J: TRBJ2-2
CDR3: CTSSLAGSRTGELFF
DNA: TGCACCAGCAGCCTCGCTGGATCTAGAACCGGGGAGCTGTTTTTT

D: TRBD1
V: TRBV29-1
size: NA
J: TRBJ2-1
CDR3: CIVKERGREQFF
DNA: TGCATCGTTAAGGAAAGGGGGCGGGAGCAGTTCTTC

D: TRBD2
V: TRBV6-4
size: many
J: TRBJ2-5
CDR3: CAYGEGMGETQYF
DNA: TGTGCCTACGGGGAGGGGATGGGAGAGACCCAGTACTTC

D: NA
V: TRBV11-2
size: NA
J: TRBJ1-3
CDR3: CVSSLQAGNALSGNTIYF
DNA: TGTGTCAGCAGCTTACAAGCAGGGAATGCCCTCTCTGGGAACACCATATATTTT

D: TRBD1
V: TRBV12-3/TRBV12-4
size: NA
J: TRBJ1-5
CDR3: CASSQQGNQAQHF
DNA: TGTGCCAGCAGCCAACAGGGGAATCAGGCCCAGCATTTT

D: TRBD2
V: TRBV5-5
size: NA
J: TRBJ2-4
CDR3: CSSSLAGGVAKNIQYF
DNA: TGTAGCAGCAGCTTGGCCGGGGGGGTAGCCAAAAACATTCAGTACTTC

D: NA
V: TRBV28
size: few
J: TRBJ2-7
CDR3: CASSSHMAGHREQYF
DNA: TGTGCCAGCAGTTCTCACATGGCGGGGCATAGAGAGCAGTACTTC

D: NA
V: TRBV4-2
size: NA
J: TRBJ2-7
CDR3: CAGSLTEGGAYEQYF
DNA: TGTGCCGGCAGCCTGACCGAGGGGGGGGCCTACGAGCAGTACTTC

D: NA
V: TRBV4-1
size: medium-sized
J: TRBJ1-2
CDR3: CASSQPPGPMTGGYTF
DNA: TGCGCCAGCAGCCAACCTCCGGGACCCATGACCGGAGGCTACACCTTC

D: NA
V: TRBV30
size: NA
J: TRBJ2-7
CDR3: CAWRTYRGLYEQYF
DNA: TGTGCCTGGAGGACGTACAGGGGACTCTACGAGCAGTACTTC

D: NA
V: TRBV20-1
size: once
J: TRBJ2-2
CDR3: CNALDYDTGELFF
DNA: TGCAATGCTCTTGATTATGATACAGGGGAGCTGTTTTTT

D: TRBD1
V: TRBV28
size: few
J: TRBJ2-1
CDR3: CASSHLGQGYNEQFF
DNA: TGTGCCAGCAGTCACCTGGGACAGGGATACAATGAGCAGTTCTTC

D: TRBD2
V: TRBV6-5
size: many
J: TRBJ2-7
CDR3: CARARPGVSGRHEQYF
DNA: TGTGCCAGGGCTCGCCCGGGGGTTAGCGGGAGACACGAGCAGTACTTC

D: NA
V: TRBV11-2
size: NA
J: TRBJ2-7
CDR3: CASCLDPGYEQYF
DNA: TGCGCCAGCTGCTTAGATCCAGGGTACGAGCAGTATTTC

D: NA
V: TRBV6-6
size: NA
J: TRBJ1-5
CDR3: CASSYSGIGKVQPQHF
DNA: TGTGCCAGCAGTTACTCCGGGATAGGGAAGGTACAGCCCCAGCATTTT

D: TRBD1
V: TRBV4-2
size: NA
J: TRBJ2-1
CDR3: CTSSQVGQGYNEQFF
DNA: TGTACCAGCAGTCAAGTGGGACAGGGTTACAATGAGCAGTTCTTC

D: NA
V: TRBV29-1
size: many
J: TRBJ1-2
CDR3: CSVPQGSYGYTF
DNA: TGCAGCGTTCCACAGGGATCCTATGGCTACACCTTC

D: TRBD2
V: TRBV6-6
size: NA
J: TRBJ2-1
CDR3: CASRYGRVTGGLEHFF
DNA: TGTGCCAGCAGATACGGTCGGGTAACGGGGGGGCTTGAGCACTTCTTC

D: NA
V: TRBV29-1
size: NA
J: TRBJ2-2
CDR3: CSVLSGATGELFF
DNA: TGCAGCGTTCTATCGGGCGCGACCGGGGAGCTATTTTTT

D: TRBD2
V: TRBV28
size: few
J: TRBJ2-5
CDR3: CASRETSPETQYF
DNA: TGTGCCAGCAGGGAGACTAGCCCAGAGACCCAGTACTTC

D: NA
V: TRBV15
size: NA
J: TRBJ2-5
CDR3: CATSRGGLGDKETQYF
DNA: TGTGCCACCAGCAGAGGGGGACTGGGGGACAAAGAGACCCAGTACTTC

D: NA
V: TRBV20-1
size: few
J: TRBJ2-5
CDR3: CSARDSRDPQETQYF
DNA: TGCAGTGCTAGAGATAGTAGGGATCCCCAAGAGACCCAGTACTTC

D: NA
V: TRBV4-1
size: NA
J: TRBJ2-5
CDR3: CARSQVRDMALIQYF
DNA: TGCGCCAGGAGCCAAGTCCGGGACATGGCGTTGATCCAGTACTTC

D: NA
V: TRBV11-1
size: NA
J: TRBJ2-5
CDR3: CASSPDGNETQYF
DNA: TGTGCCAGCAGCCCGGACGGAAACGAGACCCAGTATTTC

D: NA
V: TRBV6-1
size: many
J: TRBJ1-2
CDR3: CASSPGPILPYGYTF
DNA: TGTGCCAGCAGCCCGGGACCGATCCTTCCCTATGGCTACACCTTC

D: NA
V: TRBV11-1
size: few
J: TRBJ2-7
CDR3: CDSSLVHQGLSRGQYF
DNA: TGTGACAGCAGCTTAGTCCACCAAGGACTAAGCCGCGGGCAGTACTTC

D: TRBD1
V: TRBV5-6
size: NA
J: TRBJ1-5
CDR3: CASTAHQGQRNQPQHF
DNA: TGTGCCAGCACTGCACACCAGGGACAGCGCAATCAGCCCCAGCATTTT

D: TRBD2
V: TRBV5-1
size: NA
J: TRBJ2-1
CDR3: CASSSGLAGVVEQFF
DNA: TGCGCCAGCAGCTCGGGTCTAGCGGGGGTTGTAGAGCAGTTCTTC

D: NA
V: TRBV29-1
size: NA
J: TRBJ2-2
CDR3: CSVGRVRTGELFF
DNA: TGCAGCGTTGGCCGGGTCAGGACCGGAGAGCTGTTTTTT

D: NA
V: TRBV11-2
size: NA
J: TRBJ1-2
CDR3: CASSLEGGSGYIF
DNA: TGTGCCAGCAGCTTGGAGGGTGGGTCCGGCTACATCTTC

D: NA
V: TRBV28
size: many
J: TRBJ1-5
CDR3: CASSPNYSNQPQHF
DNA: TGTGCCAGCAGTCCAAATTATAGCAATCAGCCCCAGCATTTT

D: NA
V: TRBV4-1
size: NA
J: TRBJ2-7
CDR3: CASSLAWDSSYEHYF
DNA: TGCGCCAGTAGCCTGGCGTGGGATAGCTCCTACGAGCACTACTTC

D: NA
V: TRBV5-5
size: many
J: TRBJ2-3
CDR3: CASSPWTNFTDTQYF
DNA: TGTGCCAGCAGCCCGTGGACGAATTTCACAGATACGCAGTATTTT

D: NA
V: TRBV10-3
size: NA
J: TRBJ2-7
CDR3: CAVSGLGAGYEHYF
DNA: TGTGCCGTCAGTGGTCTGGGGGCAGGCTACGAGCACTACTTC

D: NA
V: TRBV6-1
size: NA
J: TRBJ2-7
CDR3: CASSLRGYEQYF
DNA: TGTGCCAGCAGTCTACGGGGCTACGAGCAGTACTTC

D: TRBD2
V: TRBV12-3/TRBV12-4
size: NA
J: TRBJ2-1
CDR3: CASSTCRTSVDEKFF
DNA: TGTGCCAGCAGCACCTGTAGGACTAGTGTGGATGAGAAGTTCTTC

D: NA
V: TRBV29-1
size: NA
J: TRBJ2-3
CDR3: CSGGISISGDTQYF
DNA: TGCAGCGGTGGTATCAGCATTTCAGGAGATACGCAGTATTTT

D: TRBD2
V: TRBV12-3/TRBV12-4
size: NA
J: TRBJ2-7
CDR3: CAISTDRGVGYEQYF
DNA: TGTGCCATCAGTACTGACCGGGGGGTAGGCTACGAGCAGTACTTC

D: NA
V: TRBV6-1
size: many
J: TRBJ1-1
CDR3: CASSEKILSGTEAFF
DNA: TGTGCCAGCAGTGAAAAAATCCTGTCGGGAACTGAAGCTTTCTTT

D: NA
V: TRBV6-1
size: NA
J: TRBJ2-2
CDR3: CASSKGSRTGELFF
DNA: TGTGCCAGCAGTAAGGGATCAAGGACCGGGGAGCTGTTTTTT

D: TRBD1
V: TRBV10-3
size: once
J: TRBJ1-6
CDR3: CATGQGYSPLHF
DNA: TGTGCCACAGGACAGGGGTATTCACCTCTCCACTTT

D: NA
V: TRBV29-1
size: NA
J: TRBJ2-4
CDR3: CTVMGPVNIQYF
DNA: TGCACCGTTATGGGCCCCGTGAACATTCAGTACTTC

D: NA
V: TRBV2
size: NA
J: TRBJ1-2
CDR3: CVSSGAPAIRYTF
DNA: TGTGTCAGCAGTGGGGCCCCCGCCATCCGCTACACCTTC

D: TRBD2
V: TRBV5-1
size: NA
J: TRBJ2-1
CDR3: CASSLIFLAGGVSSYNEQFF
DNA: TGCGCCAGCAGCTTGATCTTCCTAGCGGGAGGCGTTAGCTCCTACAATGAGCAGTTCTTC

D: TRBD2
V: TRBV10-3
size: NA
J: TRBJ2-5
CDR3: CAISNQVTSGGQEIKYF
DNA: TGTGCCATCAGTAACCAAGTAACTAGCGGGGGCCAAGAGATCAAGTACTTC

D: NA
V: TRBV11-2
size: NA
J: TRBJ1-3
CDR3: CASSLDRTTSGNTIYF
DNA: TGTGCCAGTAGCTTAGATCGAACGACGAGCGGAAACACCATATATTTT

D: NA
V: TRBV11-2
size: NA
J: TRBJ2-2
CDR3: CASSLGIANTRELFF
DNA: TGTGCCAGCAGCTTAGGGATCGCCAACACCAGGGAGCTGTTTTTT

D: TRBD2
V: TRBV30
size: many
J: TRBJ2-5
CDR3: CAWSSGGGARETQYF
DNA: TGTGCCTGGAGTAGTGGCGGGGGGGCCCGAGAGACCCAGTACTTC

D: NA
V: TRBV5-1
size: NA
J: TRBJ1-2
CDR3: CASRGDEASYGYTF
DNA: TGCGCCAGCAGGGGGGACGAGGCTAGCTATGGCTACACCTTC

D: NA
V: TRBV5-1
size: NA
J: TRBJ2-5
CDR3: CASSLKGIETQYF
DNA: TGCGCCAGCAGCTTGAAGGGTATCGAGACCCAGTACTTC

D: TRBD1
V: TRBV11-2
size: NA
J: TRBJ2-2
CDR3: CAGSNQGAWELFF
DNA: TGTGCCGGCAGTAATCAGGGGGCCTGGGAGCTGTTTTTT

D: NA
V: TRBV12-3/TRBV12-4
size: NA
J: TRBJ2-5
CDR3: CASTRGETQYF
DNA: TGCGCCAGCACCAGAGGGGAGACCCAGTACTTC

D: NA
V: TRBV28
size: many
J: TRBJ1-2
CDR3: CASSLNEGGRYTF
DNA: TGTGCCAGCAGTTTAAACGAGGGTGGGCGCTACACCTTC

D: NA
V: TRBV10-3
size: NA
J: TRBJ2-4
CDR3: CAIWAVVGKNIQYF
DNA: TGTGCCATTTGGGCAGTGGTAGGCAAAAACATTCAGTACTTC

D: NA
V: TRBV11-2
size: NA
J: TRBJ2-5
CDR3: CASIRLQETQYF
DNA: TGTGCCAGCATCCGGCTCCAAGAGACCCAGTATTTC

D: NA
V: TRBV10-2
size: NA
J: TRBJ1-6
CDR3: CASSEKGKDNSLLHF
DNA: TGCGCCAGCAGTGAGAAGGGTAAAGATAATTCACTCCTCCACTTT

D: NA
V: TRBV20-1
size: NA
J: TRBJ2-1
CDR3: CSAKAGTNSEQFF
DNA: TGCAGTGCTAAGGCGGGAACCAACAGTGAGCAGTTCTTC

D: TRBD2
V: TRBV20-1
size: NA
J: TRBJ2-3
CDR3: CSAPPGLVSADTQYF
DNA: TGCAGTGCTCCACCGGGACTAGTATCGGCAGATACGCAGTATTTT

D: NA
V: TRBV29-1
size: NA
J: TRBJ2-5
CDR3: CNIEARTQETQYF
DNA: TGCAACATTGAAGCCAGGACCCAAGAGACCCAGTACTTC